Presented here are 26 T cell receptor beta chains from one specimen sequenced in a study of neurological immune-mediated disorders. One entry per CDR3 protein, called by TCRdb with MiXCR from the 5' RACE reads. The sample carries about 59,000 distinct CDR3 sequences, around 24% recorded once. The time point denotes: technical triplicate 2. Material for sequencing was PBMCs. These receptors originate from a man in his 60s with HTLV-1-associated myelopathy (HAM/TSP).

V gene TRBV7-9 combines with J gene TRBJ2-5, with TRBD1 matching 7 bases. The germline V gene has CDR1 SEHNR and CDR2 FQNEAQ (reference sequence). The V segment lost 5 bases and the J segment 7 bases; nucleotides outside the gene matches: 19. The CDR3 is 17 residues long. The CDR3 coding sequence is TGTGCCAGCAGCCTAGTTGAAGGGGGCGAAAAGATGGTGACCCAGTACTTC. Translation gives CASSLVEGGEKMVTQYF.

This clonotype showed up many times. The chain employs TRBV20-1 and TRBJ2-1; 9 bases are shared with TRBD2. V was pared by 3 bases and J by 4 bases, with 13 bases of the junction left unmatched. The germline CDR1 and CDR2 sequences are DFQATT and SNEGSKA (reference sequence). The CDR3 runs 17 residues. The CDR3 spells CSARDRLAATPYNEQFF. The CDR3 DNA follows: TGCAGTGCTAGGGACAGACTAGCGGCTACACCTTACAATGAGCAGTTCTTC.

Ten or more counts support this clonotype. J is TRBJ1-2 and V is TRBV29-1; D uncertain. The CDR3 totals 11 residues. Looked up from germline, CDR1 is SQVTM and CDR2 is ANQGSEA. The CDR3 DNA sequence: TGCATCGCTGAAAATAACTATGGCTACACCTTC. The encoded protein is CIAENNYGYTF. The whole variable domain, remainder taken from reference TRBV29-1 and TRBJ1-2, is SAVISQKPSRDICQRGTSLTIQCQVDSQVTMMFWYRQQPGQSLTLIATANQGSEATYESGFVIDKFPISRPNLTFSTLTVSNMSPEDSSIYLCIAENNYGYTFGSGTRLTVV.

This clonotype occurred many times. V and J are TRBV27 and TRBJ1-1; 12 bases map to TRBD1. After removal of 8 bases from V and 4 bases from J, the junction contained 17 bases not matched to a gene. Looked up from germline, CDR1 is MNHEY and CDR2 is SMNVEV (reference sequence). This CDR3 spans 18 amino acids. The CDR3 sequence: CASRRGGTGGSGGTEAFF. CDR3 sequence (DNA): TGTGCCAGCCGGCGGGGGGGGACAGGGGGCTCGGGTGGCACTGAAGCTTTCTTT.

The rearrangement joins TRBV10-3 to TRBJ2-1, with no clear D. The CDR3 consists of 11 residues. V lost 6 bases to trimming and J lost 8 bases, with 8 bases between them. Germline CDR1 reads ENHRY; CDR2 reads SYGVKD. In DNA, the CDR3 is TGTGCCATCAGAAACTTGGATGAGCAGTTCTTC. Translating it yields CAIRNLDEQFF.

The CDR3 loop is CASSIRVSYEQYF. The DNA of the CDR3 is TGTGCCAGCAGCATCAGGGTCTCCTACGAGCAGTACTTC. The V and J genes are TRBV11-2 and TRBJ2-7; possibly TRBD1 for D (5 bases). The V end was cut by 5 bases, the J end by 0 bases, with 8 bases between. From germline, CDR1 is SGHAT and CDR2 FQNNGV. This CDR3 spans 13 amino acids.

The chain combines TRBV20-1 with TRBJ2-7; 7 nucleotides line up with TRBD1. V shed 6 bases, J shed 0 bases, and the junction held 8 bases outside the gene matches. The length of the CDR3 is 14 residues. Per the germline V gene, CDR1 is DFQATT and CDR2 is SNEGSKA (reference sequence). The CDR3 loop reads CSANRGTGSYEQYF. In DNA, the CDR3 is TGCAGTGCAAACAGGGGAACTGGCTCCTACGAGCAGTACTTC.

This clonotype has ten or more counts. CDR3 in amino acids: CASSPGQGGGGTQYF. CDR3 nucleotides: TGTGCCAGCTCACCAGGACAGGGTGGCGGCGGTACGCAGTATTTT. The chain joins TRBV18 to TRBJ2-3, with TRBD1 matching 8 bases. J was trimmed by 8 bases and V by 2 bases; bases with no gene match: 9. The length of the CDR3 is 15 residues. Germline V lookup: CDR1 KGHSH, CDR2 LQKENI. Based on the CDR3 plus reference TRBV18 and TRBJ2-3, the full variable domain is NAGVMQNPRHLVRRRGQEARLRCSPMKGHSHVYWYRQLPEEGLKFMVYLQKENIIDESGMPKERFSAEFPKEGPSILRIQQVVRGDSAAYFCASSPGQGGGGTQYFGPGTRLTVL.

The chain employs TRBV7-2 and TRBJ2-3, with D possibly matching TRBD2 (6 bases). V gave up 5 bases and J gave up 1 base, with 16 bases separating them. The CDR3 totals 16 residues. Germline V gene lookup returns CDR1 SGHTA and CDR2 FQGNSA. The CDR3 sequence: CASSPGVAVRTDTQYF. CDR3 DNA sequence: TGTGCCAGCAGCCCCGGAGTAGCGGTCCGCACAGATACGCAGTATTTT.

This clonotype was detected many times. The J gene is TRBJ1-5, the V gene TRBV7-3; 7 bases match TRBD1. CDR1 is SGHTA, CDR2 FQGTGA, per germline. The V segment lost 1 base and the J segment 1 base; nucleotides outside the gene matches: 4. CDR3 size: 16 residues. This CDR3 reads CASSLNETGSNQPQHF. The CDR3 DNA is TGTGCCAGCAGCTTAAATGAGACAGGGAGCAATCAGCCCCAGCATTTT. The whole variable domain, remainder taken from reference TRBV7-3 and TRBJ1-5, is GAGVSQTPSNKVTEKGKYVELRCDPISGHTALYWYRQSLGQGPEFLIYFQGTGAADDSGLPNDRFFAVRPEGSVSTLKIQRTERGDSAVYLCASSLNETGSNQPQHFGDGTRLSIL.

The sample holds one count of this clonotype. The CDR3 here is CASKDRGGSYEQYF. Written as DNA, the CDR3 is TGCGCCAGTAAGGACAGGGGTGGATCCTACGAGCAGTACTTC. The rearrangement uses TRBV5-1 and TRBJ2-7; 9 positions match TRBD1. Germline CDR1 and CDR2: SGHRS and YFSETQ. The V gene end was trimmed by 8 bases and the J gene end by 1 base; junction bases not matched to a gene: 7. This CDR3 is 14 amino acids long.

CDR3 in amino acids: CASSLAFSYNEQFF. DNA of the CDR3: TGTGCCAGCAGCTTGGCGTTCTCCTACAATGAGCAGTTCTTC. The chain recombines TRBV5-6 with TRBJ2-1; D gene ambiguous. This CDR3 has 14 amino acids. Germline CDR1 reads SGHDT; CDR2 reads YYEEEE. Trimming cost V 0 bases and J 0 bases, with 4 bases left between them.

This clonotype was observed many times. V is TRBV5-5 and J is TRBJ2-2; possibly TRBD2 for D (5 bases). Per the germline V gene, CDR1 is SGHKS and CDR2 is YYEKEE (reference sequence). V was shortened by 9 bases and J by 1 base, with 10 bases between the two germline ends. This CDR3 region has 13 residues. CDR3 nucleotide sequence: TGTGCCACCAATGGAGGGAACACCGGGGAGCTGTTTTTT. Protein sequence: CATNGGNTGELFF.

In the case of this clonotype: This may arise from a read error, as a much more abundant clone is one base away. The genes are TRBV27 and TRBJ1-2; possibly TRBD1 for D (6 bases). The CDR3 covers 12 residues. Germline assignment: CDR1 MNHEY and CDR2 SMNVEV (reference sequence). The CDR3 DNA sequence: TGTGCCAGCAGTACAGGGACCTATGGCCACACCTTC. Protein product: CASSTGTYGHTF.

This clonotype was seen repeatedly, ten times or more. The chain recombines TRBV5-1 with TRBJ1-4; 7 positions match TRBD1. Trimming removed 2 bases from V and 7 bases from J; junction bases left unmatched: 2. CDR3 length: 13 residues. CDR1 is SGHRS, CDR2 YFSETQ, per germline. This chain's CDR3 is CASSLDRVEKLFF. CDR3 nucleotide sequence: TGCGCCAGCAGCTTAGACAGGGTTGAAAAACTGTTTTTT.

This clonotype was counted at least ten times. The chain links TRBV20-1 to TRBJ1-5; 8 bases line up with TRBD1. The CDR3 totals 13 residues. Germline CDR1 is DFQATT and CDR2 is SNEGSKA (reference sequence). Trimming removed 5 bases from V and 5 bases from J; junction bases left unmatched: 5. Here the CDR3 reads CSADRGGDQPQHF. The CDR3, as DNA: TGCAGTGCTGACAGGGGTGGAGATCAGCCCCAGCATTTT.

This clonotype was counted between two and nine times. One end of the junction does not line up with germline, which may come from a read error. This sequence joins TRBV3-1 and TRBJ2-4; D might be TRBD1 (6 bases). Germline V gives CDR1 LGHDT, CDR2 YNNKEL (reference sequence). This CDR3 region has 12 residues. The CDR3 nucleotides read TGTGCCAGCAGCCCGGACAGTACTCACCAGGACTTC. Residues: CASSPDSTHQDF.

This clonotype was observed many times. V gene TRBV25-1 combines with J gene TRBJ2-7, with TRBD2 identical over 10 bases. V shed 1 base, J shed 5 bases, and the junction held 5 bases outside the gene matches. This CDR3 contains 15 residues. Per germline, CDR1 MGHDK and CDR2 SYGVNS. CDR3 region: CASSEFRAGGDEQYF. CDR3 DNA: TGTGCCAGCAGTGAATTCCGAGCGGGAGGGGACGAGCAGTACTTC.

This clonotype has at least ten counts. The chain has TRBV5-1 and TRBJ2-1; TRBD2 agrees at 7 bases. CDR1 and CDR2 from the germline V gene are SGHRS and YFSETQ. V lost 4 bases to trimming and J lost 6 bases; unmatched junction nucleotides: 13. This CDR3 is built from 16 residues. CDR3 region: CASSAAGAPEGNEQFF. The CDR3 coding sequence is TGCGCCAGCAGCGCGGCGGGAGCCCCCGAAGGCAATGAGCAGTTCTTC.

This clonotype was observed a handful of times. This chain links TRBV5-1 with TRBJ2-1, with unresolved D. Germline V gene sequence: CDR1 SGHRS, CDR2 YFSETQ. This CDR3 comprises 16 residues. Trimming took off 0 bases at V and 0 bases at J, with 10 bases between the two ends. The CDR3, as DNA: TGCGCCAGCAGCTTGGATAGTCCTAGCTCCTACAATGAGCAGTTCTTC. This sequence encodes CASSLDSPSSYNEQFF.

This clonotype has ten or more counts. The chain uses TRBV18 and TRBJ2-3; D is uncertain. The CDR3 consists of 14 residues. The V and J ends lost 6 bases and 1 base respectively, with 11 bases between them. Germline CDR1 KGHSH, CDR2 LQKENI. The CDR3 sequence is CASSAVIGTDTQYF. Written as DNA, the CDR3 is TGTGCCAGCTCGGCGGTAATTGGCACAGATACGCAGTATTTT.

The chain recombines TRBV7-8 with TRBJ2-3, with TRBD2 identical over 14 bases. The CDR3 is made up of 17 amino acids. Germline V gene data show CDR1 as SGHVS and CDR2 as FQNEAQ. The junction had 7 bases not matched to a gene; V was cut back by 1 base and J by 7 bases. The CDR3 coding sequence is TGTGCCAGCAGCTTAGAAGGGACTAGCGGGAGTCCGAATACGCAGTATTTT. Protein product: CASSLEGTSGSPNTQYF.

This clonotype has at least ten counts. J is TRBJ2-7 and V is TRBV20-1, with D possibly TRBD1 on 6 matching bases. V dropped 2 bases and J dropped 3 bases, with 11 bases sitting between them. Germline V lookup: CDR1 DFQATT, CDR2 SNEGSKA (reference sequence). The CDR3 is made up of 13 amino acids. CDR3 nucleotides: TGCAGTGCTAGAAGGGGACAAGACTACGAGCAGTACTTC. Its translation is CSARRGQDYEQYF.

This chain's CDR3 is CASSEARGGGQETQYF. In DNA, the CDR3 is TGTGCCAGCAGTGAAGCACGGGGAGGCGGGCAAGAGACCCAGTACTTC. This chain joins TRBV6-1 and TRBJ2-5; D is perhaps TRBD2 (6 bases). The germline V and J ends were trimmed by 0 bases and 2 bases, with 13 bases remaining between them. This CDR3 region has 16 residues. Germline CDR1 MNHNS, CDR2 SASEGT.

This clonotype was counted ten times or more. V gene TRBV24-1 combines with J gene TRBJ2-3, with TRBD2 as a possible D gene (6 bases). The CDR3 has 17 amino acids. The ends were cut back, 3 bases at V and 6 bases at J, with 21 bases in the middle. CDR1 and CDR2 (germline): KGHDR, SFDVKD. As DNA, the CDR3 is TGTGCCACCAGTGATCTCACCGAGGGCGGGGATTCCGATACGCAGTATTTT. Protein: CATSDLTEGGDSDTQYF.

As concerns this clonotype: The junction and the germline gene differ at one end; a read error may be behind it. This chain connects TRBV5-1 to TRBJ2-1; possibly TRBD1 for D (6 bases). Germline V gene sequence: CDR1 SGHRS, CDR2 YFSETQ. CDR3 length: 15 residues. This chain's CDR3 is CTSSLGAGIDNEQFF. The CDR3 nucleotides read TGCACCAGCAGCTTGGGGGCAGGCATCGACAATGAGCAGTTCTTC.